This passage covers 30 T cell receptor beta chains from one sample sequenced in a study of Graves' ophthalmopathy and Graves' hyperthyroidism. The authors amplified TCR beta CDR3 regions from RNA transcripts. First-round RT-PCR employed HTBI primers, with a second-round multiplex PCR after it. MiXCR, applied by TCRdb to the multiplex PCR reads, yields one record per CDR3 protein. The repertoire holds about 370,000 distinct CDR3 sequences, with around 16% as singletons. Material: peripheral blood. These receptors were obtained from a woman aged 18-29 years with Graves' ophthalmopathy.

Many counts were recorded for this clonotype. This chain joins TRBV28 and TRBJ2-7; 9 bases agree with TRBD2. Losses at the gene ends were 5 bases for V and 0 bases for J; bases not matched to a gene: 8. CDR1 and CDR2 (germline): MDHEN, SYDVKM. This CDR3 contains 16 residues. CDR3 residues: CASSRLASGASYEQYF. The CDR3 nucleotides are TGTGCCAGCAGTCGCCTCGCTAGCGGGGCCTCCTACGAGCAGTACTTC. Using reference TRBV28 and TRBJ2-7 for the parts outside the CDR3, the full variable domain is DVKVTQSSRYLVKRTGEKVFLECVQDMDHENMFWYRQDPGLGLRLIYFSYDVKMKEKGDIPEGYSVSREKKERFSLILESASTNQTSMYLCASSRLASGASYEQYFGPGTRLTVT.

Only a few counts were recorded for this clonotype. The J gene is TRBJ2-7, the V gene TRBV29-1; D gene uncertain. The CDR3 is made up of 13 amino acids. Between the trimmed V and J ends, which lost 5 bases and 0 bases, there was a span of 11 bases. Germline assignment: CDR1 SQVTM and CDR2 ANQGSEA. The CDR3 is CSVSVYSSYEQYF. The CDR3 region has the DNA TGCAGCGTTTCGGTCTATAGCTCCTACGAGCAGTACTTC.

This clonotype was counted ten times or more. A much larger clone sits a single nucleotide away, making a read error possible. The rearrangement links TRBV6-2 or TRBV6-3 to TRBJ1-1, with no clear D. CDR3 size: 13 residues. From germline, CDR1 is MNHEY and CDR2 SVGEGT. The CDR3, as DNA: TGTGCCTCCCGCTTTGAGGTGAACACTGAAGCTTCCTTT. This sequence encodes CASRFEVNTEASF.

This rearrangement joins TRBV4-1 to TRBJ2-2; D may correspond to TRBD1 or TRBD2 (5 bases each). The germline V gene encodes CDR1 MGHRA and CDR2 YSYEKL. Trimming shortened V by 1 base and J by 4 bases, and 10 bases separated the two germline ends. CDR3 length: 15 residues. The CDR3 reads CASSQAQRGTGELFF. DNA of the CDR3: TGCGCCAGCAGCCAAGCTCAGAGGGGCACCGGGGAGCTGTTTTTT.

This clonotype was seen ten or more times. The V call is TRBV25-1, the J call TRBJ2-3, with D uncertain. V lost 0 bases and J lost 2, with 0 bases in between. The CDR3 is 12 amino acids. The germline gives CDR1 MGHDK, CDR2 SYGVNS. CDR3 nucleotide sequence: TGTGCCAGCAGTGAATACACAGATACGCAGTATTTT. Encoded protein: CASSEYTDTQYF.

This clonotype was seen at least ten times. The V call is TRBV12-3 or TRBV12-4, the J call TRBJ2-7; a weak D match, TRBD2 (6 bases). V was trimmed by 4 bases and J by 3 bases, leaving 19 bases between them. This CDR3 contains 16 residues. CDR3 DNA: TGTGCCAGCAGTTACTTCATGGGGACTTCCCTCTACGAGCAGTACTTC. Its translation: CASSYFMGTSLYEQYF.

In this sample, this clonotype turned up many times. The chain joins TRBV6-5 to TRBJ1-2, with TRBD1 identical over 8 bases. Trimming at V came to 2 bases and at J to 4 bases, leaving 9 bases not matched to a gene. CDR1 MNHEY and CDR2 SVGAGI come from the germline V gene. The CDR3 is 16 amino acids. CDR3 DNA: TGTGCCAGCAGTTACCCGGACAGGGACGACCCCTATGGCTACACCTTC. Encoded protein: CASSYPDRDDPYGYTF.

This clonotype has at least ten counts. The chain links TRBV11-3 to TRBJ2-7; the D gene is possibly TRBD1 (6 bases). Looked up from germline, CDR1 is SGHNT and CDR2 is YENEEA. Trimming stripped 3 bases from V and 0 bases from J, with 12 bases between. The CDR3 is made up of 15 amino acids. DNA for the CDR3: TGTGCCAGCAGCTTCGGGGACAAGAGCTCCTACGAGCAGTACTTC. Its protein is CASSFGDKSSYEQYF.

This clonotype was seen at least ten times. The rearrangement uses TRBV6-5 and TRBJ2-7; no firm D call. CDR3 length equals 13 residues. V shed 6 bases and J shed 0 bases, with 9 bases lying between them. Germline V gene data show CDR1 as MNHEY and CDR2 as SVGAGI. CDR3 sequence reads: CASSLHVSYEQYF. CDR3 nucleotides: TGTGCCAGCAGCTTACATGTCTCCTACGAGCAGTACTTC.

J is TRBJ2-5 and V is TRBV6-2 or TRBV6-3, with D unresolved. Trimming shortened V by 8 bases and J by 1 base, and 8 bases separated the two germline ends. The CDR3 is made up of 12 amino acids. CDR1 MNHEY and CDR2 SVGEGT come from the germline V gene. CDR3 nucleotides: TGTGCCAGCCTGGGCCCCCAAGAGACCCAGTACTTC. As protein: CASLGPQETQYF.

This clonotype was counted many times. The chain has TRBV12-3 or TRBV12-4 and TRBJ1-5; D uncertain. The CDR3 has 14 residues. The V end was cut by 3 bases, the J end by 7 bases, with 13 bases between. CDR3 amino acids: CASSLWASQQPQHF. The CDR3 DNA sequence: TGTGCCAGCAGTTTGTGGGCATCTCAGCAGCCCCAGCATTTT.

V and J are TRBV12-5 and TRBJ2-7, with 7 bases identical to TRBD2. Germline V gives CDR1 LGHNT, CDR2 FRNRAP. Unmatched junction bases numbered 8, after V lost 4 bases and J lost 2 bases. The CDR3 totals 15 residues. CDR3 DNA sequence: TGTGCTAGTGGTTCCTCCCCCCGGGGGGCCTACGAGCAGTACTTC. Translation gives CASGSSPRGAYEQYF.

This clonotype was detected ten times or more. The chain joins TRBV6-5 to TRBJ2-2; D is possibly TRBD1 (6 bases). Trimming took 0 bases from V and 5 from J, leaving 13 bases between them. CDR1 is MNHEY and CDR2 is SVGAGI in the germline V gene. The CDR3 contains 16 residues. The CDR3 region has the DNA TGTGCCAGCAGTTACTCGTTTACCGGACAGACCGGGGAGCTGTTTTTT. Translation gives CASSYSFTGQTGELFF.

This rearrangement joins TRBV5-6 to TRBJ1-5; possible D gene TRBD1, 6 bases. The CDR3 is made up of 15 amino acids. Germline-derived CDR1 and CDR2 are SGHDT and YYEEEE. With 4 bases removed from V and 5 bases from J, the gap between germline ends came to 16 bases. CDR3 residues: CASSLGAGLYQPQHF. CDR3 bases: TGTGCCAGCAGCCTGGGGGCAGGCCTTTATCAGCCCCAGCATTTT.

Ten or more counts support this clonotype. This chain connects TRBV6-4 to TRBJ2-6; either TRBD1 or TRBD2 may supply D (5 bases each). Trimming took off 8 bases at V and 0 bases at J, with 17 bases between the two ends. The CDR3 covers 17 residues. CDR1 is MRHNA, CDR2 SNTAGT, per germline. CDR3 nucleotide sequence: TGTGCCAGCCGAGGGCAGGGCTCCTCCTCTGGGGCCAACGTCCTGACTTTC. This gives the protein CASRGQGSSSGANVLTF.

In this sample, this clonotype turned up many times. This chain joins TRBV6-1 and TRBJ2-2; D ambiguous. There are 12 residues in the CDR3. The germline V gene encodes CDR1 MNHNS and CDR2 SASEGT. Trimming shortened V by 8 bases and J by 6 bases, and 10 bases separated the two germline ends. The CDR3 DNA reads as TGTGCCAGCCGGTGGGCTTCCGGGGAGCTGTTTTTT. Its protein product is CASRWASGELFF.

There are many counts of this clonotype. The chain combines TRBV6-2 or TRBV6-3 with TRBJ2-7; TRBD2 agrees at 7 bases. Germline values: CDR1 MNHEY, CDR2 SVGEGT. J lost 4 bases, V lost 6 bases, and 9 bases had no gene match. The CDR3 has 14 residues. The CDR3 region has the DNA TGTGCCAGCAGACGAGCGGGGTCTGTTTACGAGCAGTACTTC. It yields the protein CASRRAGSVYEQYF.

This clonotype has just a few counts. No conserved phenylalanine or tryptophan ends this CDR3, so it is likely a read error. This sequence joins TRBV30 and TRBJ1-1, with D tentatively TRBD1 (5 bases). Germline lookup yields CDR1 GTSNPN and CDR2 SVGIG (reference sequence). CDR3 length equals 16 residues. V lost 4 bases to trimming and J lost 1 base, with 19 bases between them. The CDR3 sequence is CAWKPGTGSTNTEAFS. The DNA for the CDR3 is TGTGCCTGGAAACCAGGGACCGGCTCTACGAACACTGAAGCTTTCTCT.

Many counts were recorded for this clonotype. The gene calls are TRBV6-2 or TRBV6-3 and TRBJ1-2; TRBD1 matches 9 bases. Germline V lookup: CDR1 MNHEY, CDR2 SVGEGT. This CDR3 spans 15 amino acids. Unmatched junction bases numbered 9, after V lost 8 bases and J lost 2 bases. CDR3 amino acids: CASGPSGQGNYGYTF. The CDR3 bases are TGTGCCAGCGGACCCTCCGGACAGGGGAACTATGGCTACACCTTC.

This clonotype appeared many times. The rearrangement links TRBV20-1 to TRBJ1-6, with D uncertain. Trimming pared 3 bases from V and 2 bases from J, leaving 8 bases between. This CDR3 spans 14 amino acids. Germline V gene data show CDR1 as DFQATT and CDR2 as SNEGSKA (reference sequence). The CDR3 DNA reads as TGCAGTGCTAGGGCCAGAGCCTATAATTCACCCCTCCACTTT. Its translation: CSARARAYNSPLHF.

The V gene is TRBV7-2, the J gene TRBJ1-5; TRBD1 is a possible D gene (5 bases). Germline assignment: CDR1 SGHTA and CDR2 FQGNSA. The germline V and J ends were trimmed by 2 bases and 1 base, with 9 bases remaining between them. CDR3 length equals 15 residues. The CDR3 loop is CASSLSGMSNQPQHF. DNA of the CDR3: TGTGCCAGCAGCTTATCAGGGATGAGCAATCAGCCCCAGCATTTT.

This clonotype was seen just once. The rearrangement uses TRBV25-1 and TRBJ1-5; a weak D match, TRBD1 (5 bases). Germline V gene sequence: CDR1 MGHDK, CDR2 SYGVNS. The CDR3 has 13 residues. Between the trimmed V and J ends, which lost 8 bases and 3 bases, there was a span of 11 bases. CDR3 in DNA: TGTGCCAGCGCTCAGGGCTACAATCAGCCCCAGCATTTT. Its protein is CASAQGYNQPQHF.

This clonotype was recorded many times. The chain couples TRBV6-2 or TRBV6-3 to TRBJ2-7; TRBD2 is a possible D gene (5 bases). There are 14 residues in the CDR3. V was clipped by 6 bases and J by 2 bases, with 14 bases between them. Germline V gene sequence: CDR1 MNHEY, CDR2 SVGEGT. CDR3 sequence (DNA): TGTGCCAGCAGATCCCTAAGCGGTCCCTACGAGCAGTACTTC. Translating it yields CASRSLSGPYEQYF.

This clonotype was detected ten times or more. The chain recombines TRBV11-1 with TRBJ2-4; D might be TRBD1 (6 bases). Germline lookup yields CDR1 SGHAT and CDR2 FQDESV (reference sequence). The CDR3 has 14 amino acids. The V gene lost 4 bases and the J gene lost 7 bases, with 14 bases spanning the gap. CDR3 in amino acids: CASSSGRGRNIQYF. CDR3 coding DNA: TGTGCCAGCAGCTCCGGCAGGGGTCGGAACATTCAGTACTTC.

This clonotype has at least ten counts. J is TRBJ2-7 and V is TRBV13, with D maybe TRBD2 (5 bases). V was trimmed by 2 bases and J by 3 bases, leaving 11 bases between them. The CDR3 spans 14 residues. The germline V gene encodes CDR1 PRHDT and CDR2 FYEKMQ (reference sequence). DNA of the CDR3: TGTGCCAGCAGCTTACAGTCCGGGGACTACGAGCAGTACTTC. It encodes CASSLQSGDYEQYF.

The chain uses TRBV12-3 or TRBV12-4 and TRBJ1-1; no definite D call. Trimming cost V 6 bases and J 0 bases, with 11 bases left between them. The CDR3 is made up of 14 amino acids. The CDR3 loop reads CASSPWAVNTEAFF. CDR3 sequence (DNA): TGTGCCAGCAGCCCGTGGGCGGTGAACACTGAAGCTTTCTTT.

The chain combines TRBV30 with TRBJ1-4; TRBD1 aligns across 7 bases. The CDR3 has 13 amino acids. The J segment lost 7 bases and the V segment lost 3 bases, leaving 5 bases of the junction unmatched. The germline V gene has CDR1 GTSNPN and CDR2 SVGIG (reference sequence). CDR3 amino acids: CAWSGTVPEKLFF. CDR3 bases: TGTGCCTGGAGCGGGACAGTACCTGAAAAACTGTTTTTT.

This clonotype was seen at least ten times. The DNA for the CDR3 is TGTGCTGGGGAAGCCCGTGGAAACACCATATATTTT. This gives the protein CAGEARGNTIYF. V and J are TRBV30 and TRBJ1-3; no reliable D call. CDR3 length: 12 residues. The germline V gene encodes CDR1 GTSNPN and CDR2 SVGIG (reference sequence).

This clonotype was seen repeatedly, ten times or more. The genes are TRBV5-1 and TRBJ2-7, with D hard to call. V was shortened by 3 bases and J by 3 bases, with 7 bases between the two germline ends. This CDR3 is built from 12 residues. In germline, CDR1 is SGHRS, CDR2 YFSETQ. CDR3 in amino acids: CASSSQLYEQYF. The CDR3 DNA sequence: TGCGCCAGCAGCTCTCAGCTCTACGAGCAGTACTTC.

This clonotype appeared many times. The CDR3 DNA follows: TGTGCCAGCAGTGACTCAGAAGGGGCCAACGTCCTGACTTTC. It yields the protein CASSDSEGANVLTF. The chain couples TRBV6-4 to TRBJ2-6, with D hard to call. V gave up 0 bases and J gave up 4 bases, with 4 bases separating them. This CDR3 has 14 amino acids. From germline, CDR1 is MRHNA and CDR2 SNTAGT.